One sample yielded the 12 T cell receptor beta chains listed below, sequenced in a study of T cell changes during pregnancy in multiple sclerosis (dated by TCRdb to about 2019). Receptor libraries were prepared by the immunoSEQ multiplex PCR assay. Entries here come from immuneACCESS through TCRdb and include only in-frame sequences with V and J called. Some clones fail to appear in such tables; in the studies checked, an unresolved V gene covers under half of the shortfall, and the cause of the remainder is unknown. For this sample there are more than 55,000 clones; 80% to 95% appear just once. The top ten hold 1.5% to 2% of the sample. This material consisted of peripheral blood, taken in the first trimester of pregnancy. Receptors were obtained from a female donor in good health, enrolled as a control in a pregnancy study.

This chain uses TRBV15 with TRBJ1-2; 8 nucleotides agree with TRBD1. Germline V gives CDR1 LNHNV, CDR2 YYDKDF (reference sequence). The junction had 7 bases not matched to a gene; V was cut back by 0 bases and J by 4 bases. The CDR3 length is 16 residues. The CDR3 is CATSRDPQGAFYGYTF. Written as DNA, the CDR3 is TGTGCCACCAGCAGAGATCCCCAGGGGGCCTTCTATGGCTACACCTTC.

This chain joins TRBV5-4 and TRBJ2-1, with 10 bases lining up with TRBD2. This CDR3 has 16 amino acids. V lost 0 bases and J lost 8; bases outside the gene matches: 8. Germline lookup yields CDR1 SGHNT and CDR2 YYREEE (reference sequence). The CDR3 nucleotides read TGTGCCAGCAGCTTGGAGGCTAGCGGGAGAGGGGATGAGCAGTTCTTC. Its translation: CASSLEASGRGDEQFF.

The chain combines TRBV5-5 with TRBJ2-1; 14 nucleotides align to TRBD2. With 4 bases clipped from V and 6 bases from J, the junction kept 6 bases outside the gene matches. CDR1 is SGHKS, CDR2 YYEKEE, per germline (reference sequence). This CDR3 has 16 residues. This CDR3 is CASSLRTSGRTNEQFF. CDR3 in DNA: TGTGCCAGCAGCCTTCGGACTAGCGGGAGGACCAATGAGCAGTTCTTC.

This chain connects TRBV5-4 to TRBJ2-2; 9 nucleotides match TRBD1. Germline V gene data show CDR1 as SGHNT and CDR2 as YYREEE (reference sequence). The CDR3 contains 15 residues. After removal of 0 bases from V and 6 bases from J, the junction contained 3 bases not matched to a gene. The CDR3 DNA follows: TGTGCCAGCAGCTTGGAACAGGGGGCCTCCGGGGAGCTGTTTTTT. It encodes CASSLEQGASGELFF.

This rearrangement joins TRBV7-9 to TRBJ2-7; TRBD2 aligns across 9 bases. The ends lost 5 bases at V and 6 bases at J; junction bases unmatched: 14. The CDR3 contains 16 residues. CDR1 SEHNR and CDR2 FQNEAQ come from the germline V gene (reference sequence). The CDR3 DNA sequence: TGTGCCAGCAGCACAGATGGCGGGAGGGCCTTTTTCGAGCAGTACTTC. This codes for CASSTDGGRAFFEQYF.

The rearrangement links TRBV5-1 to TRBJ1-3; TRBD1 aligns across 7 bases. V gave up 4 bases and J gave up 0 bases; unmatched junction bases: 1. CDR1 is SGHRS, CDR2 YFSETQ, per germline. The CDR3 has 14 residues. DNA of the CDR3: TGCGCCAGCAGCCCAGGGGGCTCTGGAAACACCATATATTTT. The encoded protein is CASSPGGSGNTIYF.

The chain employs TRBV7-9 and TRBJ2-1; 7 nucleotides line up with TRBD2. Germline trimming cut 3 bases from V and 9 bases from J; bases unmatched to any gene: 5. CDR3 size: 13 residues. Germline-derived CDR1 and CDR2 are SEHNR and FQNEAQ (reference sequence). This chain's CDR3 is CASSLTSWSEQFF. DNA for the CDR3: TGTGCCAGCAGCTTGACTAGCTGGAGTGAGCAGTTCTTC.

This chain joins TRBV7-9 and TRBJ2-1; D uncertain. Germline V lookup: CDR1 SEHNR, CDR2 FQNEAQ (reference sequence). The CDR3 is made up of 14 amino acids. The V end lost 1 base, the J end lost 10 bases, and 14 bases lay between the germline ends. The CDR3 nucleotides read TGTGCCAGCAGCTTAGTGGAGCGACCGAAAGAGCAGTTCTTC. Amino acids: CASSLVERPKEQFF. Using reference TRBV7-9 and TRBJ2-1 for the parts outside the CDR3, the full variable domain is DTGVSQNPRHKITKRGQNVTFRCDPISEHNRLYWYRQTLGQGPEFLTYFQNEAQLEKSRLLSDRFSAERPKGSFSTLEIQRTEQGDSAMYLCASSLVERPKEQFFGPGTRLTVL.

The chain joins TRBV5-1 to TRBJ2-1; 8 bases align to TRBD1. Germline CDR1 reads SGHRS; CDR2 reads YFSETQ. The V gene end was trimmed by 0 bases and the J gene end by 6 bases; junction bases not matched to a gene: 5. This CDR3 spans 15 amino acids. The CDR3 loop reads CASSLVLQGANEQFF. CDR3 in DNA: TGCGCCAGCAGCTTGGTACTCCAGGGGGCCAATGAGCAGTTCTTC. Using reference TRBV5-1 and TRBJ2-1 for the parts outside the CDR3, the full variable domain is KAGVTQTPRYLIKTRGQQVTLSCSPISGHRSVSWYQQTPGQGLQFLFEYFSETQRNKGNFPGRFSGRQFSNSRSEMNVSTLELGDSALYLCASSLVLQGANEQFFGPGTRLTVL.

The chain links TRBV5-1 to TRBJ1-4; 9 bases map to TRBD1. The trim removed 0 bases at V and 8 bases at J, leaving 5 bases unmatched. Germline values: CDR1 SGHRS, CDR2 YFSETQ. This CDR3 spans 15 amino acids. CDR3 bases: TGCGCCAGCAGCTTGGCACAGGGGGCTAGAGAAAAACTGTTTTTT. Its translation is CASSLAQGAREKLFF.

The chain links TRBV7-9 to TRBJ2-1, with 13 bases that match TRBD2. The CDR3 length is 17 residues. The V gene end was trimmed by 4 bases and the J gene end by 3 bases; junction bases not matched to a gene: 6. Germline assignment: CDR1 SEHNR and CDR2 FQNEAQ (reference sequence). CDR3 nucleotide sequence: TGTGCCAGCAGCTCAGGACTAGCGGGAGTTGTCTACAATGAGCAGTTCTTC. Its translation is CASSSGLAGVVYNEQFF.

V is TRBV6-1 and J is TRBJ1-5; D remains unclear. The germline V and J ends were trimmed by 3 bases and 4 bases, with 16 bases remaining between them. The germline CDR1 and CDR2 sequences are MNHNS and SASEGT. CDR3 length equals 16 residues. Here the CDR3 reads CASSDPNRGTNQPQHF. The CDR3 nucleotides read TGTGCCAGCAGTGATCCCAACCGGGGTACAAATCAGCCCCAGCATTTT.